This T cell receptor beta chain was sequenced for a study of blood T cells in healthy people across ages. Primers used in a second PCR of about 7 to 12 cycles were a sample-barcoded 5' primer and a J-beta primer mix. TCRdb independently ran MiXCR on the 5' RACE reads; one entry per CDR3 protein. This sample yields almost 550,000 distinct CDR3 sequences, of which under 30% are seen a single time; 8.7% belongs to the top ten. Of note for this clonotype: As the CDR3 is not closed by the conserved phenylalanine or tryptophan, this likely results from a read error.

Healthy Caucasian individuals from Russia aged about 6 to 100 served as donors. V lost 4 bases to trimming and J lost 5 bases; unmatched junction nucleotides: 6. Looked up from germline, CDR1 is SGHTA and CDR2 is FQGNSA. The CDR3 extends over 15 amino acids. This sample was also put to use in a study of T cells of mothers and their children. According to that study: Sample barcodes and 2-4 random nucleotides were added by the M1S primer of the second PCR.

The receptor was isolated from a boy aged 5-17 years in good health. The specimen was blood. The J gene is TRBJ1-1, the V gene TRBV7-2; 11 nucleotides agree with TRBD1. DNA of the CDR3: TGTGCCAGCAGCTCAGGAGGGACAGGGGGTACTGAAGCTTTCCTT. Its protein is CASSSGGTGGTEAFL.